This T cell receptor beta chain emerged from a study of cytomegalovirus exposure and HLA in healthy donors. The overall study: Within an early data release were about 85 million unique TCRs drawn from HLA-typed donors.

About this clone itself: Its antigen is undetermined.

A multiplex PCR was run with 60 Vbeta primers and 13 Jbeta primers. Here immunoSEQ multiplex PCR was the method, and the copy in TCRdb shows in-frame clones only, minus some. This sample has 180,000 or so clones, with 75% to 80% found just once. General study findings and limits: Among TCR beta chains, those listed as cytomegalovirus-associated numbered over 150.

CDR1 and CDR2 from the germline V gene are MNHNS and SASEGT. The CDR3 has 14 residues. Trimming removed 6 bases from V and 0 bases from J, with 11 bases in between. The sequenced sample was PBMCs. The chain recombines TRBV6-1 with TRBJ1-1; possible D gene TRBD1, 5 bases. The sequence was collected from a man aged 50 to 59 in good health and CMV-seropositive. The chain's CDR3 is CASRGVGMNTEAFF. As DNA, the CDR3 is TGTGCCAGCAGAGGGGTCGGAATGAACACTGAAGCTTTCTTT.